This T cell receptor (beta chain) was sequenced in a study of human T cells and chemical hapten exposure. The V gene lost 0 bases and the J gene lost 9 bases, with 21 bases spanning the gap. Germline V gene lookup returns CDR1 LGHNA and CDR2 YNFKEQ. CDR3 size: 17 residues. MiXCR was run by TCRdb on the RACE reads, yielding one entry per CDR3 protein. The sample holds a few hundred thousand distinct CDR3 sequences; more than 4.5% are singletons and the top ten take under 3%. Time point specified: patch test 1, 2 weeks after DPC sensitization. Treatment here: therapeutic diphenylcyclopropenone sensitization with weekly scalp DPC. At least ten counts were recorded for this clonotype.

The chain combines TRBV4-2 with TRBJ2-4; D may be TRBD1 or TRBD2 (6 bases each). The sample in question was whole blood, obtained in connection with sensitization to the hapten diphenylcyclopropenone (DPC). This clonotype originated in a woman aged 45 to 65 with alopecia areata. Some clones in this sample may be carry-over from other donors' samples. The CDR3 nucleotides are TGTGCCAGCAGCCAAGAAGGAGGGAGCGTGGGGGGCGCCATTCAGTACTTC. Residues: CASSQEGGSVGGAIQYF.